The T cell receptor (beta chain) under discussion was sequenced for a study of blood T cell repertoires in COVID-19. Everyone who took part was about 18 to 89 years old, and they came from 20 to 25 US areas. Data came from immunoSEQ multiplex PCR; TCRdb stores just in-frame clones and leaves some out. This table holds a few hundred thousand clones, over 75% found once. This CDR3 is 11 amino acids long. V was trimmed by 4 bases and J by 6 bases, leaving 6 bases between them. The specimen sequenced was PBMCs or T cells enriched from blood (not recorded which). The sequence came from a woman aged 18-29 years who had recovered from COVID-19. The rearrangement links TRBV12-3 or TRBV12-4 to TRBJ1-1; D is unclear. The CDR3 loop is CASSSAPEAFF. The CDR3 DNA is TGTGCCAGCAGTTCTGCGCCTGAAGCTTTCTTT.